Listed here are 5 T cell receptor beta chains from one sample, sequenced in a study of cytomegalovirus exposure and HLA in healthy donors. PCR was performed using 60 Vbeta and 13 Jbeta primers. Generated by immunoSEQ multiplex PCR, the TCRdb table keeps only in-frame clones and is missing some. Of 150,000 to 200,000 clones listed, approximately 80% were seen once; the top ten hold around 1.9%. Sequenced input: PBMCs. Receptors originate from a woman aged 18-29 years in good health and CMV-seronegative.

On this clone itself: At the DNA level, this CDR3 is encoded by other sequences in the same sample as well. The rearrangement links TRBV10-3 to TRBJ1-5, with D possibly matching TRBD1 (5 bases). This CDR3 spans 13 amino acids. The V end was cut by 4 bases, the J end by 4 bases, with 8 bases between. CDR1 is ENHRY, CDR2 SYGVKD, per germline. The CDR3 loop reads CAISGDRNQPQHF. DNA of the CDR3: TGTGCCATCAGTGGTGACAGAAATCAGCCCCAGCATTTT.

This clone has only a few counts. The chain joins TRBV10-3 to TRBJ1-1, with 7 bases that match TRBD1. V was pared by 10 bases and J by 3 bases, with 8 bases of the junction left unmatched. The CDR3 sequence is 13 residues long. Germline loops: CDR1 ENHRY, CDR2 SYGVKD. The CDR3 DNA follows: TGTGCCAGCTCGACAGGGTTGGACACTGAAGCTTTCTTT. Amino acids: CASSTGLDTEAFF.

This clone was detected only once. The chain carries TRBV27 and TRBJ2-3, with a tentative D call TRBD1 (8 bases). Germline loops: CDR1 MNHEY, CDR2 SMNVEV (reference sequence). The CDR3 runs 16 residues. V gave up 8 bases and J gave up 3 bases, with 21 bases separating them. CDR3 loop: CASSPRETGETDTQYF. CDR3 in DNA: TGTGCCAGCTCCCCGCGGGAGACAGGGGAAACAGATACGCAGTATTTT.

The chain carries TRBV28 and TRBJ1-1; unclear D gene. V was pared by 4 bases and J by 4 bases, with 7 bases between. The germline gives CDR1 MDHEN, CDR2 SYDVKM. The length of the CDR3 is 12 residues. This chain's CDR3 is CASSSGFTEAFF. CDR3 DNA: TGTGCCAGCAGTTCGGGGTTCACTGAAGCTTTCTTT.

This clone showed up just once. The rearrangement uses TRBV2 and TRBJ2-7; 13 bases align to TRBD2. The germline CDR1 and CDR2 sequences are SNHLY and FYNNEI. The V and J ends lost 6 bases and 0 bases, in that order; junction bases with no gene match: 2. This CDR3 region has 15 residues. CDR3 nucleotide sequence: TGTGCCAGCAGGGGACTAGCGGGAAGCTCCTACGAGCAGTACTTC. Amino acid sequence: CASRGLAGSSYEQYF.